The present T cell receptor beta chain was sequenced within a study of blood T cell repertoires in COVID-19. Study-level information: PBMCs, B-cell-depleted T cells, or T cells were the source of the cDNA or gDNA that made up the material.

Participants reported their clinical history, and cohort assignment relied on those reports. The protocol was immunoSEQ multiplex PCR, while the TCRdb copy is restricted to in-frame clones and leaves out a portion. The data show approximately 220,000 clones, more than 80% seen once. Trimming stripped 2 bases from V and 2 bases from J, with 14 bases between. The CDR3 length is 16 residues. Germline CDR1 SGHDT, CDR2 YYEEEE. Sequenced material: PBMCs or T cells enriched from blood (not recorded which). V is TRBV5-6 and J is TRBJ2-4, with a possible D match to TRBD1 (6 bases). This sequence was found in a man younger than 40 who had recovered from COVID-19. The DNA for the CDR3 is TGTGCCAGCAGCTTTGGGGGCAGCGTTACCAAAAACATTCAGTACTTC. This sequence encodes CASSFGGSVTKNIQYF.